This TCR beta chain was documented in a study of cytomegalovirus exposure and HLA in healthy donors. For the study at large: T cells numbering around 170 million yielded fewer than 140 million unique TCR beta sequences in an earlier analysis.

General study findings and limits: Some public TCRs appeared in many individuals, while most sequences were rare. Within a later analysis, the majority of CMV-associated TCR beta chains appeared HLA-restricted.

13 Jbeta primers and 60 Vbeta primers were used for the PCR. Measured with immunoSEQ multiplex PCR; TCRdb has only the in-frame clones, and not every one. The profile covers fewer than 200,000 clones, with over 75% appearing a single time and about 2% taken by the ten largest. There are 14 residues in the CDR3. The germline V gene encodes CDR1 SEHNR and CDR2 FQNEAQ (reference sequence). Trimming cost V 1 base and J 6 bases, with 13 bases left between them. For this clone: Its antigen is currently unknown.

The clonotype comes from a human donor in good health. This chain connects TRBV7-9 to TRBJ2-7, with D possibly TRBD2 on 5 matching bases. Material for sequencing was PBMCs. CDR3 amino acids: CASSLGRGSGEQYF. The CDR3 nucleotides read TGTGCCAGCAGCTTAGGGAGAGGGTCGGGCGAGCAGTACTTC.